What follows describes a single T cell receptor (beta chain). Per germline, CDR1 SNHLY and CDR2 FYNNEI. Between the trimmed V and J ends, which lost 3 bases and 7 bases, there was a span of 10 bases. The CDR3 runs 13 residues. The method was immunoSEQ multiplex PCR; TCRdb's version includes in-frame clones alone and lacks a portion of them. The data contain 490,000 or so clones, roughly 90% of them seen just once; the ten biggest clones take up approximately 1.8%. This record belongs to a study of blood T cell repertoires in COVID-19. At the level of the study: T cells, B-cell-depleted T cells, or PBMCs provided the cDNA or gDNA that served as material.

Everyone who took part was about 18 to 90 years old, and they came from about two dozen US areas. The sequence was collected from a middle-aged woman who had recovered from COVID-19. Sequencing was done on a sample of PBMCs or T cells enriched from blood (not recorded which). This chain uses TRBV2 with TRBJ1-5, with D perhaps matching TRBD1 (5 bases). The CDR3, as DNA: TGTGCCAGCAGTGACGGAGGGGACCAGCCCCAGCATTTT. Encoded protein: CASSDGGDQPQHF.